The T cell receptor beta chain described here comes from a study of CD8 T cells in Susac syndrome. From blood CD8+ and CD4+ T cells, the TCR beta chain was sequenced. TEMRA cells underwent FACS enrichment and CD8+ and CD4+ T cells underwent negative isolation. Germline values: CDR1 SGHRS, CDR2 YFSETQ. V shed 0 bases and J shed 9 bases, with 19 bases lying between them. The CDR3 extends over 16 amino acids. Random hexamers were used to reverse transcribe the RNA input (about 0.5 to 1 ug). Amplification of TCR beta CDR3 spanned 54 Vbeta and 13 Jbeta via immunoSEQ multiplex PCR. Via MiXCR, TCRdb re-called the immunoSEQ multiplex PCR reads, giving one row per CDR3 protein. The sample lists around 150,000 distinct CDR3 sequences, just over 90% seen once, with more than 0.11% in the top ten. For this clonotype: The antigen is unknown.

Findings and caveats of the study: In its TCR sequencing and HLA analysis, the study acknowledged that the number of individuals was relatively small.

The chain combines TRBV5-1 with TRBJ2-4, with D maybe TRBD1 (5 bases). The receptor was isolated from a human donor in good health. Material: CD4+ T cells from PBMCs. This CDR3 is CASSLEGPLLKSIQYF. The CDR3, as DNA: TGCGCCAGCAGCTTGGAGGGGCCGTTGCTAAAATCCATTCAGTACTTC.